This T cell receptor beta chain came from a study of T cell changes during pregnancy in multiple sclerosis. Clones were sequenced by immunoSEQ multiplex PCR, and TCRdb holds only the in-frame ones, with some missing. Of 65,000 to 85,000 clones listed, 89% are singletons. The germline V gene encodes CDR1 GTSNPN and CDR2 SVGIG (reference sequence). Trimming removed 7 bases from V and 5 bases from J; junction bases left unmatched: 17. CDR3 size: 18 residues. Sample: peripheral blood, taken in the first trimester of pregnancy. V and J are TRBV30 and TRBJ2-3; 14 bases align to TRBD2. The TCR was taken from a female donor in good health, enrolled as a control in a pregnancy study. The CDR3 loop is CAYKRLMGLAGVGDTQYF. DNA of the CDR3: TGTGCCTACAAACGGTTAATGGGACTAGCGGGAGTTGGAGATACGCAGTATTTT.